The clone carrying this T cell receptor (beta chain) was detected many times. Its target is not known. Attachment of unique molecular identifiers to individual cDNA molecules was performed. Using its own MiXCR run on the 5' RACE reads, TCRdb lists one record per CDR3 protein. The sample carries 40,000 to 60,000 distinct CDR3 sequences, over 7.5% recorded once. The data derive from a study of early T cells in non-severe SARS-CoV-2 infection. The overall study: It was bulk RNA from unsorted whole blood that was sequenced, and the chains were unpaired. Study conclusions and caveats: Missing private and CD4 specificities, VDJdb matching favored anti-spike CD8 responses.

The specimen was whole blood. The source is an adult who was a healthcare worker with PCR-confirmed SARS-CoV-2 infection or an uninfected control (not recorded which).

CDR3 in amino acids: CASRRTGPGEQFF. The CDR3, as DNA: TGTGCCAGCAGAAGGACAGGGCCCGGTGAGCAGTTCTTC. The chain combines TRBV6-5 with TRBJ2-1, with 8 nucleotides matching TRBD1. The V segment lost 6 bases and the J segment 9 bases; nucleotides outside the gene matches: 7. CDR1 and CDR2 (germline): MNHEY, SVGAGI. CDR3 length: 13 residues.